This note documents a single T cell receptor (beta chain) sequence. Only a few counts were recorded for this clonotype. Its binding antigen is unknown. No base quality information exists; no much larger clone differs at one position. The data were produced on an Illumina HiSeq 1500. TCRdb handled the public reads itself, with Q25 trimming in fastp and clone calling in MiXCR, and kept productive beta chains. Duplicate CDR3 protein sequences are folded into a single record with the most common DNA and genes. The sample profile shows around 430,000 distinct CDR3 sequences; roughly 46% of them were found once. The ten largest make up about 45% of the sample. The data were obtained in a study of T cell repertoires in cytomegalovirus infection (dated by TCRdb to the late 2010s). Regarding the research as a whole: The peptide stimulations were aimed at well-studied HLA-B-restricted epitopes as well as recently identified HLA-C-restricted CMV epitopes, whose presentation resists viral immunomodulation. The HLA type of each donor mattered for the analysis, because public TCR beta signatures pointed to carriage of CMV infection along with the matching HLA type.

The sample's treatment or condition label is to be understood as: in vitro stimulation with specific CMV peptide epitopes to enrich CMV-specific T cells. The full study reports these points: The ex vivo response was dominated by HLA-C-restricted CMV-specific TCR beta clonotypes, which also provided the single most frequent clonotype in two of eight donors. Carriers of CMV infection plus the relevant HLA type were discriminated by the cumulative frequency of public TCR beta family members in the study cohort and in an independent approximately 360-donor cohort.

Spanning cysteine to phenylalanine, the CDR3 consists of 13 amino acids. The CDR3 DNA has 39 bases and is translated from base 1. V and J lose 2 bases and 0 bases, and a span of 4 bases separates them. The germline V gene gives CDR1 as SGHAT and CDR2 as FQNNGV. The material sequenced was cultured PBMCs, taken from culture after CMV antigen stimulation. The rearrangement joined TRBV11-2 to TRBJ1-2, with no reliable assignment of the D segment. The clonotype comes from a human donor in good health (CMV status not recorded). Some clones in this sample may be carry-over from other donors' samples. The CDR3 amino acid sequence is: CASSLQPNYGYTF. The nucleotide sequence reads TGTGCCAGCAGCTTACAGCCTAACTATGGCTACACCTTC.